The present T cell receptor beta chain was sequenced within a study of cytomegalovirus exposure and HLA in healthy donors. Overall study findings and caveats: Sequencing probably produced one cluster of sequence variants that were highly shared. Three chains tied to CMV proved CMV antigen-specific in vitro. Earlier analysis looked at TCR beta V segments, and most were productive about 87% or about 30% of the time. Most TCR sequences were seen very rarely across donors, but some public TCRs occurred in many.

Remarks on this clone: What it binds is not known.

V lost 0 bases and J 2 bases, leaving 17 bases between the germline ends. The CDR3 runs to 17 residues. Germline V gene data show CDR1 as MGHRA and CDR2 as YSYEKL. The PCR was carried out with 60 Vbeta primers and 13 Jbeta primers. Only in-frame clones appear in the TCRdb table, and some are missing; sequencing was by immunoSEQ multiplex PCR. Of some 91,000 clones in the sample, around 77% were seen once. The J gene is TRBJ2-7, the V gene TRBV4-1; no clear D gene. The source of this sequence is a man aged 40-50 years in good health and CMV-seronegative. Source material: PBMCs. The chain's CDR3 is CASSQDFWASLAYEQYF. CDR3 in DNA: TGCGCCAGCAGCCAAGACTTTTGGGCCTCGCTGGCCTACGAGCAGTACTTC.